This T cell receptor beta chain was captured in a study of response to subunit inactivated influenza vaccine. The study, taken as a whole, reports: Authors suggested each seasonal flu vaccination may recruit only limited numbers of new T cells.

V was trimmed by 0 bases and J by 5 bases, leaving 11 bases between them. Germline loops: CDR1 DFQATT, CDR2 SNEGSKA (reference sequence). CDR3 length: 14 residues. MiXCR, applied by TCRdb to the RT-PCR reads, yields one record per CDR3 protein. The repertoire holds about 300,000 distinct CDR3 sequences, with about 20% as singletons. This clonotype appeared a few times. Its specificity is unknown. V and J are TRBV20-1 and TRBJ2-1; tentative D call: TRBD2 (6 bases). The source is a man aged 50 to 69 who received an inactivated influenza vaccine. The source material was PBMCs from blood, sampled less than 22 months after vaccination. The CDR3 nucleotides are TGCAGTGCTAGAGACGGGAGCCCCCACAATGAGCAGTTCTTC. It encodes CSARDGSPHNEQFF.